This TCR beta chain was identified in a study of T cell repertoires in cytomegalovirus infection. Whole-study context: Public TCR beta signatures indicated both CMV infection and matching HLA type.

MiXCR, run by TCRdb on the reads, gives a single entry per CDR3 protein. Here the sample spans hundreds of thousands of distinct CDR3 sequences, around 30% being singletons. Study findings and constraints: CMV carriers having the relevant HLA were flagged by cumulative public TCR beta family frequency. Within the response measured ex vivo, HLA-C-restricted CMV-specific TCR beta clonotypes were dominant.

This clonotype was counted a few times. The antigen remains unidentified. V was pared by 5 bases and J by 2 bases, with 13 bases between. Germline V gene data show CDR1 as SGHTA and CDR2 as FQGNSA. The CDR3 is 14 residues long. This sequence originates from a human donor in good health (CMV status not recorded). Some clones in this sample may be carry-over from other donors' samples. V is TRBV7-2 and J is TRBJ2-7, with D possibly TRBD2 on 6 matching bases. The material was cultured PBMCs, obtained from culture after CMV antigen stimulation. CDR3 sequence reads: CASSPGTFTYEQYF. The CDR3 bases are TGTGCCAGCAGCCCTGGGACTTTTACCTACGAGCAGTACTTC.